The 21 T cell receptor beta chains given below trace back to one sample, sequenced in a study of cytotoxic CD8 clonotypes in ibrutinib-treated CLL. The method was immunoSEQ multiplex PCR; TCRdb's version includes in-frame clones alone and lacks a portion of them. This sample carries about 86,000 clones, 86% of them seen once, and the ten largest clones take about 5.6%. The sample consisted of PBMCs, taken before ibrutinib treatment. All receptors derive from a human donor with chronic lymphocytic leukemia.

The chain carries TRBV4-3 and TRBJ2-1; 8 positions match TRBD1. CDR1 and CDR2 (germline): LGHNA, YSLEER. This CDR3 comprises 16 residues. V shed 0 bases, J shed 4 bases, and the junction held 5 bases outside the gene matches. CDR3 sequence: CASSQDFGQGYNEQFF. For the CDR3, the DNA is TGCGCCAGCAGCCAAGATTTCGGACAGGGTTACAATGAGCAGTTCTTC.

The gene calls are TRBV19 and TRBJ2-7; 9 bases agree with TRBD1. Trimming removed 6 bases from V and 5 bases from J; junction bases left unmatched: 8. There are 14 residues in the CDR3. Germline V gene data show CDR1 as LNHDA and CDR2 as SQIVND (reference sequence). This CDR3 reads CASRGQGTNDEQYF. The CDR3 DNA is TGTGCCAGTAGGGGACAGGGTACTAACGACGAGCAGTACTTC.

CDR3 nucleotides: TGTGCCAGCAGCATAGGGACCGAGACCCAGTACTTC. It is translated as CASSIGTETQYF. The J gene is TRBJ2-5, the V gene TRBV7-9; D tentatively reads TRBD1 or TRBD2 (5 bases each). Trimming cost V 5 bases and J 5 bases, with 9 bases left between them. The germline CDR1 and CDR2 sequences are SEHNR and FQNEAQ (reference sequence). The CDR3 runs to 12 residues.

This chain connects TRBV21-1 to TRBJ2-7; TRBD2, the table's D call, lacks a check against the DNA. TRBV21-1 counts as a pseudogene. The CDR3 runs 13 residues. The CDR3 region is CASSKGAPYEQYF. CDR3 sequence (DNA): TGTGCCAGCAGCAAAGGCGCCCCCTACGAGCAGTACTTC.

The V and J genes are TRBV25-1 and TRBJ1-2, with 7 bases that match TRBD1. The V gene end was trimmed by 6 bases and the J gene end by 5 bases; junction bases not matched to a gene: 6. Germline-derived CDR1 and CDR2 are MGHDK and SYGVNS. The CDR3 contains 13 residues. The DNA for the CDR3 is TGTGCCAGCAGAGGACAGGCGGTTTATGGCTACACCTTC. This codes for CASRGQAVYGYTF.

This chain joins TRBV11-2 and TRBJ1-1; D gene unclear. V lost 2 bases and J lost 1, with 5 bases in between. CDR1 is SGHAT and CDR2 is FQNNGV in the germline V gene. The CDR3 sequence is 13 residues long. The CDR3 region has the DNA TGTGCCAGCAGCTTACCAGGGAACACTGAAGCTTTCTTT. It specifies CASSLPGNTEAFF. The variable domain in full, with the rest retrieved from reference TRBV11-2 and TRBJ1-1, is EAGVAQSPRYKIIEKRQSVAFWCNPISGHATLYWYQQILGQGPKLLIQFQNNGVVDDSQLPKDRFSAERLKGVDSTLKIQPAKLEDSAVYLCASSLPGNTEAFFGQGTRLTVV.

This chain uses TRBV5-4 with TRBJ2-3; TRBD2 agrees at 7 bases. V lost 0 bases to trimming and J lost 2 bases; unmatched junction nucleotides: 6. CDR3 length: 16 residues. CDR1 and CDR2 from the germline V gene are SGHNT and YYREEE (reference sequence). CDR3: CASSLGEGGHTDTQYF. The CDR3 DNA sequence: TGTGCCAGCAGCTTGGGGGAGGGAGGCCACACAGATACGCAGTATTTT.

The rearrangement joins TRBV5-4 to TRBJ2-3; 12 bases fit TRBD2. The CDR3 covers 16 residues. Germline V gene lookup returns CDR1 SGHNT and CDR2 YYREEE (reference sequence). Trimming cost V 0 bases and J 5 bases; bases outside gene matches: 4. The DNA for the CDR3 is TGTGCCAGCAGCTTGGGACTAGCGGGGGTGGTAGATACGCAGTATTTT. Translating gives CASSLGLAGVVDTQYF.

The rearrangement uses TRBV27 and TRBJ2-7, with 8 positions matching TRBD1. V shed 4 bases, J shed 9 bases, and the junction held 14 bases outside the gene matches. CDR1 MNHEY and CDR2 SMNVEV come from the germline V gene (reference sequence). CDR3 length: 15 residues. CDR3 residues: CASSSHGTGHWAQYF. CDR3 DNA sequence: TGTGCCAGCAGTTCTCACGGGACAGGCCACTGGGCGCAGTACTTC.

The chain combines TRBV7-9 with TRBJ2-2; 7 bases align to TRBD1. The CDR3 is 15 amino acids. V trimming: 5 bases; J trimming: 3 bases; junction bases outside the gene matches: 6. The germline V gene has CDR1 SEHNR and CDR2 FQNEAQ (reference sequence). CDR3 sequence reads: CASSQGQLYTGELFF. CDR3 DNA: TGTGCCAGCAGCCAGGGACAGCTTTACACCGGGGAGCTGTTTTTT. Based on the CDR3 plus reference TRBV7-9 and TRBJ2-2, the full variable domain is DTGVSQNPRHKITKRGQNVTFRCDPISEHNRLYWYRQTLGQGPEFLTYFQNEAQLEKSRLLSDRFSAERPKGSFSTLEIQRTEQGDSAMYLCASSQGQLYTGELFFGEGSRLTVL.

The chain couples TRBV7-2 to TRBJ2-7; D is uncertain. V shed 5 bases and J shed 4 bases, with 18 bases lying between them. The CDR3 extends over 15 amino acids. Germline CDR1 and CDR2: SGHTA and FQGNSA. CDR3 sequence (DNA): TGTGCCAGCAGCCGCGCAATGGGCATTCAGTACGAGCAGTACTTC. Encoded protein: CASSRAMGIQYEQYF.

The chain carries TRBV7-6 and TRBJ1-1; a weak D match, TRBD1 (6 bases). Trimming pared 5 bases from V and 4 bases from J, leaving 11 bases between. Germline loops: CDR1 SGHVS, CDR2 FNYEAQ. The CDR3 extends over 13 amino acids. The CDR3 region has the DNA TGTGCCAGCAGCCACGGCAGGGGCACTGAAGCTTTCTTT. This gives the protein CASSHGRGTEAFF.

The genes are TRBV19 and TRBJ1-2, with D uncertain. Germline V gene data show CDR1 as LNHDA and CDR2 as SQIVND (reference sequence). Trimming removed 8 bases at V and 3 bases at J, with 16 bases between. The CDR3 is made up of 14 amino acids. The CDR3 sequence: CASRLPAVDYGYTF. In DNA form, the CDR3 reads TGTGCCAGTCGGCTCCCGGCAGTAGACTATGGCTACACCTTC. The full variable domain, its missing parts supplied by reference TRBV19 and TRBJ1-2, is DGGITQSPKYLFRKEGQNVTLSCEQNLNHDAMYWYRQDPGQGLRLIYYSQIVNDFQKGDIAEGYSVSREKKESFPLTVTSAQKNPTAFYLCASRLPAVDYGYTFGSGTRLTVV.

The genes are TRBV14 and TRBJ2-7; 9 bases agree with TRBD2. The CDR3 is 15 amino acids. Germline V gene sequence: CDR1 SGHDN, CDR2 FVKESK. Trimming took 4 bases from V and 2 from J; bases not matched to a gene: 6. The CDR3 protein is CASSPGRLAAYEQYF. CDR3 nucleotides: TGTGCCAGCAGCCCGGGAAGACTAGCGGCCTACGAGCAGTACTTC.

This chain links TRBV27 with TRBJ1-2; D is uncertain. The CDR3 consists of 13 residues. In germline, CDR1 is MNHEY, CDR2 SMNVEV (reference sequence). V shed 3 bases and J shed 2 bases, with 7 bases lying between them. The CDR3 spells CASSFQRNYGYTF. CDR3 in DNA: TGTGCCAGCAGTTTCCAGAGAAACTATGGCTACACCTTC.

V usage is TRBV18 and J usage is TRBJ1-4; D perhaps matches TRBD1 (5 bases). Germline V gene data show CDR1 as KGHSH and CDR2 as LQKENI. V shed 4 bases and J shed 0 bases, with 12 bases lying between them. The CDR3 runs to 16 residues. The chain's CDR3 is CASSHDRAATNEKLFF. The CDR3, as DNA: TGTGCCAGCTCACACGACAGAGCTGCAACTAATGAAAAACTGTTTTTT. The full variable domain, its missing parts supplied by reference TRBV18 and TRBJ1-4, is NAGVMQNPRHLVRRRGQEARLRCSPMKGHSHVYWYRQLPEEGLKFMVYLQKENIIDESGMPKERFSAEFPKEGPSILRIQQVVRGDSAAYFCASSHDRAATNEKLFFGSGTQLSVL.

Only one count was recorded for this clone. Here the CDR3 DNA reads TGTGCCAGCAGCTTGGGAGGCGGGAGAGGCTATGGCTACACCTTC. Translation gives CASSLGGGRGYGYTF. The chain combines TRBV5-6 with TRBJ1-2; no clear D gene. In germline, CDR1 is SGHDT, CDR2 YYEEEE. The V end was cut by 0 bases, the J end by 4 bases, with 13 bases between. The CDR3 is 15 amino acids. The full variable domain, rest sourced from reference TRBV5-6 and TRBJ1-2, is DAGVTQSPTHLIKTRGQQVTLRCSPKSGHDTVSWYQQALGQGPQFIFQYYEEEERQRGNFPDRFSGHQFPNYSSELNVNALLLGDSALYLCASSLGGGRGYGYTFGSGTRLTVV.

The chain has TRBV12-5 and TRBJ1-1, with D possibly matching TRBD1 (5 bases). This CDR3 is built from 13 residues. Trimming stripped 5 bases from V and 8 bases from J, with 15 bases between. The germline V gene has CDR1 LGHNT and CDR2 FRNRAP. In DNA, the CDR3 is TGTGCTAGTGGTGGACCGCCGGGACTAGAAGCTTTCTTT. Its protein product is CASGGPPGLEAFF. Full variable domain (remainder filled in from reference TRBV12-5 and TRBJ1-1): DARVTQTPRHKVTEMGQEVTMRCQPILGHNTVFWYRQTMMQGLELLAYFRNRAPLDDSGMPKDRFSAEMPDATLATLKIQPSEPRDSAVYFCASGGPPGLEAFFGQGTRLTVV.

The rearrangement uses TRBV5-1 and TRBJ1-1, with 11 positions matching TRBD1. Per germline, CDR1 SGHRS and CDR2 YFSETQ. This CDR3 has 15 amino acids. V lost 2 bases, J lost 5 bases, and 5 bases stayed unmatched. The CDR3 nucleotides read TGCGCCAGCAGCTTCTGGACAGGGGGCGGAACTGAAGCTTTCTTT. It encodes CASSFWTGGGTEAFF.

The chain employs TRBV2 and TRBJ1-3; no definite D call. CDR1 and CDR2 (germline): SNHLY, FYNNEI. The CDR3 contains 16 residues. The ends were cut back, 2 bases at V and 2 bases at J, with 13 bases in the middle. DNA for the CDR3: TGTGCCAGCAGTGAATATGCTGGCAGAACTGGAAACACCATATATTTT. Protein product: CASSEYAGRTGNTIYF.

The V and J genes are TRBV29-1 and TRBJ2-2, with 8 bases that match TRBD1. Germline V gene lookup returns CDR1 SQVTM and CDR2 ANQGSEA. Unmatched junction bases numbered 7, after V lost 6 bases and J lost 4 bases. The length of the CDR3 is 14 residues. In DNA, the CDR3 is TGCAGCGTCCACTTGGGACAGGTCACCGGGGAGCTGTTTTTT. It specifies CSVHLGQVTGELFF.